Below, one TCR beta chain is given with its context. Antigen: not known. Template switching (which added a universal primer site) was used, and cDNA carried unique molecular identifiers. Using its own MiXCR run on the 5' RACE reads, TCRdb lists one record per CDR3 protein. The sample has around 960,000 distinct CDR3 sequences; more than 9% are singletons. The sample originates from a study of identical twins. Overall study findings and caveats: Invariant populations such as MAIT and iNKT cells could partly muddle zero-insertion analyses.

CDR3 length: 18 amino acids. Trimming took off 0 bases at V and 0 bases at J, with 17 bases between the two ends. CDR1 and CDR2 from the germline V gene are SGHVS and FQNEAQ. These data are also associated with another study on yellow fever vaccine responses in identical twins. That study adds: Among the twins, the vaccine T cell response reportedly seemed partly convergent and partly personalized.

This rearrangement joins TRBV7-8 to TRBJ1-1; D remains unclear. This clonotype was sampled from a woman aged 18-29 years in good health. Sequences were obtained from PBMCs. The CDR3: CASSLAIVHPTMNTEAFF. Written as DNA, the CDR3 is TGTGCCAGCAGCTTAGCCATAGTCCACCCCACAATGAACACTGAAGCTTTCTTT.